Reported below is one T cell receptor beta chain. The record originates from a study of metastatic and nonmetastatic thyroid tumors. CDR1 and CDR2 from the germline V gene are LNHDA and SQIVND (reference sequence). Trimming took 4 bases from V and 5 from J; bases not matched to a gene: 4. The CDR3 sequence is 13 residues long. Prior to thyroid surgery, none of the patients had received any treatment. MiXCR reprocessed the PCR reads for TCRdb. Here the sample spans tens of thousands of clones, 20% to 25% being singletons. The sequenced sample consisted of tumor tissue. V usage is TRBV19 and J usage is TRBJ2-5, with 7 bases matching TRBD1. The TCR comes from a female donor with papillary thyroid cancer or a benign thyroid nodule (not recorded which). Some clones in this sample may be carry-over from other donors' samples. The DNA of the CDR3 is TGTGCCAGTAGTAGAACAGGGGTGGAGACCCAGTACTTC. It is translated as CASSRTGVETQYF.